The clone carrying this TCR beta chain was picked up a small number of times. Its target is unknown. This specimen belongs to a study of CD8 T cells in ankylosing spondylitis. The CDR3 totals 14 residues. V was pared by 7 bases and J by 4 bases, with 7 bases of the junction left unmatched. Germline V lookup: CDR1 ENHRY, CDR2 SYGVKD. Notes on the study in general: In peripheral blood, disease-linked CD8+ clones occurred at relatively low frequencies. Made up of under ten highly homologous variants, a TCR beta motif appeared characteristic of ankylosing spondylitis blood. Researchers reportedly found disease-linked clones significantly enriched in matched ankylosing spondylitis synovial fluid.

Generation of TCR beta libraries employed quantitative 5'-RACE incorporating molecular barcodes. TCRdb processed the 5' RACE reads anew with MiXCR; each CDR3 protein has one entry. The sample records about 540,000 distinct CDR3 sequences, roughly 12% being singletons. The sequence came from a male donor with ankylosing spondylitis. Sequencing input: blood, either unsorted or a sorted T cell fraction (not recorded which). The rearrangement joins TRBV10-3 to TRBJ2-5; 9 bases map to TRBD1. The CDR3 protein is CAITRDREGETQYF. CDR3 DNA: TGTGCCATCACCCGGGACAGGGAGGGAGAGACCCAGTACTTC.